These T cell receptor beta chains were read from a single sample in a study of cytomegalovirus exposure and HLA in healthy donors. The repertoire was sequenced with immunoSEQ multiplex PCR; TCRdb's copy has only in-frame clones and lacks some. The table records roughly 200,000 clones, 80% to 90% of them present only once. Sequenced material: PBMCs. The receptor set was obtained from a woman in her thirties in good health and CMV-seronegative. Each CDR3 is given with its conserved first and last residue. The D gene is left open where the match is weak.

cdr3_aa d_call v_call
CASSQMGTSGTIPLGTQYF TRBD2 TRBV18
CASSSLQGASYGYTF TRBD1 TRBV28
CASWSGGAPYEQYF TRBD2 TRBV2
CASADSYNSPLHF . TRBV2
CASSLDSGAFYNEQFF TRBD2 TRBV5-6
CASPRGRAKDGYTF . TRBV7-9
CASSPLAGGPYEQYF TRBD2 TRBV7-3
CSVGQGSITGELFF TRBD1 TRBV29-1
CASSLVVGSSYNEQFF . TRBV13
CASTVQRTEAFF . TRBV2
CASRPSREIGELFF TRBD2 TRBV10-1
CASRTGNANQPQHF TRBD1 TRBV6-5
CASSGPTGQPQHF . TRBV9
CASSSGTAYEQYF TRBD1 TRBV5-6
CASSQGDLAGELFF . TRBV4-1
CASSRQLAGGRTGELFF TRBD2 TRBV5-1
CASCRDRDNEQFF TRBD1 TRBV9
CASSLVFAVGVPSTEAFF . TRBV7-9
CASSPSGGTVEQYF TRBD2 TRBV5-1
CASSLGQGSPYEQYF TRBD1 TRBV5-1
CAHSQGAHGYTF . TRBV6-1
CASSPGGGRALGEQFF TRBD2 TRBV13
CAWEKGEGRWLAKNIQYF . TRBV30
CASSFRGRGTNEKLFF . TRBV28
CASSLVTSGRTDTQYF TRBD2 TRBV7-9
CASRKQGSGANVLTF TRBD1 TRBV19
CASSVGTGTGETQYF TRBD1 TRBV11-2
CASGLVRGQGFDEQFF TRBD1 TRBV12-5
CASSEGVAGELFF . TRBV6-1
CAWSPRGNQPQHF . TRBV30
CAWSNTGETTGYGYTF TRBD1 TRBV30
CASQGSSYEQYF . TRBV9
CASSLWTGHEQYF TRBD1 TRBV11-2
CASRAGSTDTQYF . TRBV2
CASSVAGPVGDTQYF . TRBV5-4
CASSVQSQTTEAFF . TRBV18
CASSITGNGNTEAFF . TRBV19